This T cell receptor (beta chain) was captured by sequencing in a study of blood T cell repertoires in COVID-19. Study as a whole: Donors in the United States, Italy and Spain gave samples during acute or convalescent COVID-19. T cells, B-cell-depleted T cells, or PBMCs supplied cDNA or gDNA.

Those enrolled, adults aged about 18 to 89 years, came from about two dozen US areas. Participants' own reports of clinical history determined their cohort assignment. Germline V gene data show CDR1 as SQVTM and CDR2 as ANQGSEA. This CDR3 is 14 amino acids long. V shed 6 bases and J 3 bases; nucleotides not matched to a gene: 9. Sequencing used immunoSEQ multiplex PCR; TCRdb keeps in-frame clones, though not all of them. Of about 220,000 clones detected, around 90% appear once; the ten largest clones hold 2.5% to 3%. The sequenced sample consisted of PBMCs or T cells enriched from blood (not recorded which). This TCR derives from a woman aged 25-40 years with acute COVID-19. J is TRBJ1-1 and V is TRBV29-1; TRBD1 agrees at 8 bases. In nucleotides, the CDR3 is TGCAGCGTCGGACAGGGCCGGGTAGACACTGAAGCTTTCTTT. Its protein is CSVGQGRVDTEAFF.